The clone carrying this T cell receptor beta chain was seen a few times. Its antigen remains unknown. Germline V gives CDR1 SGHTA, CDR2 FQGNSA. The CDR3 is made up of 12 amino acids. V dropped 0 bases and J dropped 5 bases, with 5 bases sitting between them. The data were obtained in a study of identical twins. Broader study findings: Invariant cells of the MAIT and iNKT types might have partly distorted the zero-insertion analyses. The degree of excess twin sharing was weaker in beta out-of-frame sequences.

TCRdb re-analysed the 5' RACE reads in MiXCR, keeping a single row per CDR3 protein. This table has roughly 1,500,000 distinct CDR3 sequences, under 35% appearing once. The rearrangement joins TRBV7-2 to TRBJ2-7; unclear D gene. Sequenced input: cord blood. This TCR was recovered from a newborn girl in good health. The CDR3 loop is CASSLAWDEQYF. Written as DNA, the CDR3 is TGTGCCAGCAGCTTAGCCTGGGACGAGCAGTACTTC. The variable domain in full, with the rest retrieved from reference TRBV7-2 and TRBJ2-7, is GAGVSQSPSNKVTEKGKDVELRCDPISGHTALYWYRQSLGQGLEFLIYFQGNSAPDKSGLPSDRFSAERTGGSVSTLTIQRTQQEDSAVYLCASSLAWDEQYFGPGTRLTVT.